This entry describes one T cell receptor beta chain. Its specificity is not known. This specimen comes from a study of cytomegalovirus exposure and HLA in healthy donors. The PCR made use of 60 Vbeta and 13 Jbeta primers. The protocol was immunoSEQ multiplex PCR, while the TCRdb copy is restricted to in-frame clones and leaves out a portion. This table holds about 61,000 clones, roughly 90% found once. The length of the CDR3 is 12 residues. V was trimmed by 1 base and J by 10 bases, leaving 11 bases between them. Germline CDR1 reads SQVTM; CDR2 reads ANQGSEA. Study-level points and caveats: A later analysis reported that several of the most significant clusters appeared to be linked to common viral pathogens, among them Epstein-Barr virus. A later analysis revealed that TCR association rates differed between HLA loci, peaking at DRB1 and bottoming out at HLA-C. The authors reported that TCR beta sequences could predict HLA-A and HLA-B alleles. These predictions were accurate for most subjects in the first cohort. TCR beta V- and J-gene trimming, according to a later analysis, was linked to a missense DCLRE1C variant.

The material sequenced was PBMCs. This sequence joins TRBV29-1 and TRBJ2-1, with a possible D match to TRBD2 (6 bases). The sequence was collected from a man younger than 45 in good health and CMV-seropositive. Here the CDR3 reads CSVEGVGREQFF. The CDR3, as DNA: TGCAGCGTTGAAGGAGTAGGGAGGGAGCAGTTCTTC.